Listed here are 9 T cell receptor beta chains from one sample, sequenced in a study of blood T cell repertoires in COVID-19. Sequencing was performed with immunoSEQ multiplex PCR; in TCRdb, only in-frame clones are kept and a portion is missing. Found here are about 210,000 clones, about 81% of them singletons; the top ten hold 5.2%. The sequenced sample consisted of peripheral blood. The source of these receptors is a woman aged 70 to 79 with COVID-19, enrolled during active disease.

The genes are TRBV5-4 and TRBJ1-2, with 12 bases fitting TRBD1. V trimming: 5 bases; J trimming: 8 bases; junction bases outside the gene matches: 7. The length of the CDR3 is 14 residues. Germline CDR1 is SGHNT and CDR2 is YYREEE (reference sequence). The CDR3 loop reads CASRAGQGAGGYTF. The CDR3 region has the DNA TGTGCCAGCAGGGCGGGACAGGGGGCAGGGGGCTACACCTTC.

The chain uses TRBV18 and TRBJ2-5; TRBD1 matches 8 bases. CDR1 KGHSH and CDR2 LQKENI come from the germline V gene. This CDR3 has 15 residues. V was pared by 4 bases and J by 6 bases, with 10 bases of the junction left unmatched. The CDR3 reads CASSLDRVRSKTQYF. The DNA for the CDR3 is TGTGCCAGCTCACTGGACAGGGTGCGTTCAAAGACCCAGTACTTC.

The gene calls are TRBV2 and TRBJ2-3; TRBD2 matches 8 bases. With 4 bases clipped from V and 5 bases from J, the junction kept 8 bases outside the gene matches. Germline V gene lookup returns CDR1 SNHLY and CDR2 FYNNEI. The CDR3 totals 15 residues. The CDR3 spells CASSVSGKGIDTQYF. The CDR3 nucleotides are TGTGCCAGCAGTGTTAGCGGGAAGGGTATAGATACGCAGTATTTT.

This chain links TRBV27 with TRBJ2-7; D uncertain. The CDR3 consists of 14 residues. Germline values: CDR1 MNHEY, CDR2 SMNVEV (reference sequence). V was pared by 3 bases and J by 0 bases, with 9 bases between. The CDR3 reads CASSFRVLSYEQYF. The CDR3 DNA follows: TGTGCCAGCAGTTTTCGGGTTCTCTCCTACGAGCAGTACTTC.

The genes are TRBV7-8 and TRBJ2-3; TRBD2 matches 8 bases. This CDR3 is 18 amino acids long. Trimming removed 1 base from V and 2 bases from J; junction bases left unmatched: 11. Germline V gene lookup returns CDR1 SGHVS and CDR2 FQNEAQ. The CDR3 nucleotides are TGTGCCAGCAGCTTAGTTGGGCGGGAGGATCTCTACACAGATACGCAGTATTTT. Amino acid sequence: CASSLVGREDLYTDTQYF.

This sequence joins TRBV30 and TRBJ2-5; D not certain. V lost 0 bases and J lost 5, with 10 bases in between. From germline, CDR1 is GTSNPN and CDR2 SVGIG (reference sequence). The CDR3 length is 13 residues. The CDR3 reads CAWSVAGPETQYF. CDR3 nucleotide sequence: TGTGCCTGGAGTGTGGCAGGCCCCGAGACCCAGTACTTC.

This clone was counted once. The gene calls are TRBV28 and TRBJ1-5, with TRBD1 matching 8 bases. V lost 4 bases to trimming and J lost 6 bases; unmatched junction nucleotides: 11. This CDR3 is built from 16 residues. Germline lookup yields CDR1 MDHEN and CDR2 SYDVKM. DNA for the CDR3: TGTGCCAGCAGTTCCACCCAGGGGACAGGCAGTCAGCCCCAGCATTTT. Protein: CASSSTQGTGSQPQHF.

CDR3 DNA: TGTGCCAGCAGTTCACCGGGACTAGGTTCCTACGAGCAGTACTTC. This encodes CASSSPGLGSYEQYF. The V gene is TRBV6-5, the J gene TRBJ2-7; 8 bases match TRBD2. This CDR3 is 15 amino acids long. Unmatched junction bases numbered 6, after V lost 4 bases and J lost 1 base. CDR1 is MNHEY and CDR2 is SVGAGI in the germline V gene.

This clone turned up a few times. In nucleotides, the CDR3 is TGTGCCAGTAGTATAAGACAGATGAACACTGAAGCTTTCTTT. Translating it yields CASSIRQMNTEAFF. The rearrangement links TRBV19 to TRBJ1-1; TRBD1 is a possible D gene (5 bases). Germline V gives CDR1 LNHDA, CDR2 SQIVND (reference sequence). The V and J ends lost 2 bases and 0 bases respectively, with 7 bases between them. This CDR3 has 14 residues.